This is a list of T cell receptor beta chains from one sample in a study of blood T cell repertoires in COVID-19. Libraries were prepared by immunoSEQ multiplex PCR; TCRdb keeps only in-frame clonotypes and omits some of them. This table holds 210,000 or so clones, less than 85% found once. The sample comprised peripheral blood. The receptors shown here come from an elderly woman with COVID-19, enrolled during active disease. The CDR3 runs from the conserved cysteine through the conserved F or W. D genes are given only for firm matches. Clone size is stated in some rows and not others, as once, few, many or a class when expanded.

D: -; J: TRBJ1-1; size: -; V: TRBV5-1; CDR3: CASSLVPREQTEAFF; DNA: TGCGCCAGCAGCTTGGTGCCCAGGGAACAAACTGAAGCTTTCTTT
D: -; J: TRBJ1-1; size: -; V: TRBV2; CDR3: CASSGPSGFEAFF; DNA: TGTGCCAGCAGTGGCCCCTCAGGTTTTGAAGCTTTCTTT
D: TRBD2; J: TRBJ2-5; size: -; V: TRBV3-1/TRBV3-2; CDR3: CASSLASGEGGRTQYF; DNA: TGTGCCAGCAGCCTCGCTAGCGGGGAGGGGGGGCGGACCCAGTACTTC
D: -; J: TRBJ1-4; size: -; V: TRBV5-5; CDR3: CASSPWQGYEKLFF; DNA: TGTGCCAGCAGCCCGTGGCAGGGGTACGAAAAACTGTTTTTT
D: -; J: TRBJ2-3; size: -; V: TRBV7-9; CDR3: CASSRLSGSTDTQYF; DNA: TGTGCCAGCAGCCGCCTAAGCGGGAGCACAGATACGCAGTATTTT
D: -; J: TRBJ2-1; size: -; V: TRBV28; CDR3: CASTRDTAYNEQFF; DNA: TGTGCCAGCACGAGGGACACGGCCTACAATGAGCAGTTCTTC
D: -; J: TRBJ1-5; size: -; V: TRBV15; CDR3: CATKPGAFRSQPQHF; DNA: TGTGCCACCAAACCAGGGGCATTCAGGAGTCAGCCCCAGCATTTT
D: -; J: TRBJ2-7; size: -; V: TRBV18; CDR3: CASSSDREDEQYF; DNA: TGTGCCAGCTCAAGTGACAGGGAGGACGAGCAGTACTTC
D: TRBD1; J: TRBJ2-1; size: -; V: TRBV5-1; CDR3: CASSSYRDRLGEQFF; DNA: TGCGCCAGCAGCTCCTACCGGGACAGGCTAGGGGAGCAGTTCTTC
D: TRBD1; J: TRBJ1-1; size: once; V: TRBV19; CDR3: CASSSTGQANTEAFF; DNA: TGTGCCAGTAGTTCCACGGGACAGGCGAACACTGAAGCTTTCTTT
D: -; J: TRBJ2-1; size: -; V: TRBV7-9; CDR3: CASFGSSSSYNEQFF; DNA: TGTGCCAGCTTCGGGTCGTCGAGCTCCTACAATGAGCAGTTCTTC
D: TRBD2; J: TRBJ2-1; size: -; V: TRBV5-4; CDR3: CASSLIRLAGDNEQFF; DNA: TGTGCCAGCAGCTTGATTAGGCTAGCGGGGGACAATGAGCAGTTCTTC
D: -; J: TRBJ2-5; size: -; V: TRBV7-2; CDR3: CASSLGGTRAETQYF; DNA: TGTGCCAGCAGCTTAGGCGGGACGAGGGCGGAGACCCAGTACTTC
D: -; J: TRBJ1-3; size: -; V: TRBV4-1; CDR3: CASSPARGTPGNTIYF; DNA: TGCGCCAGCAGCCCAGCAAGGGGGACGCCTGGAAACACCATATATTTT
D: TRBD1; J: TRBJ1-3; size: -; V: TRBV5-4; CDR3: CASSLPGTGMGNTIYF; DNA: TGTGCCAGCAGCTTACCCGGGACAGGGATGGGAAACACCATATATTTT
D: -; J: TRBJ2-6; size: -; V: TRBV5-6; CDR3: CASSLSPNSGANVLTF; DNA: TGTGCCAGCAGCCTATCTCCGAACTCTGGGGCCAACGTCCTGACTTTC
D: -; J: TRBJ2-5; size: -; V: TRBV21-1; CDR3: CASTLLTVPTSGGARNSETQYF; DNA: TGTGCCAGCACGCTCTTAACGGTCCCGACTAGCGGGGGGGCGAGGAACTCGGAGACCCAGTACTTC
D: -; J: TRBJ2-3; size: -; V: TRBV3-1/TRBV3-2; CDR3: CASSTQTGGTDTQYF; DNA: TGTGCCAGCAGCACTCAGACTGGAGGCACAGATACGCAGTATTTT
D: TRBD1; J: TRBJ1-5; size: few; V: TRBV9; CDR3: CASSATTGVSNQPQHF; DNA: TGTGCCAGCAGTGCCACCACAGGGGTCAGCAATCAGCCCCAGCATTTT
D: -; J: TRBJ2-1; size: -; V: TRBV6-6; CDR3: CASSYIGEQFF; DNA: TGTGCCAGCAGTTATATCGGTGAGCAGTTCTTC
D: -; J: TRBJ2-7; size: -; V: TRBV2; CDR3: CASSALGSSEQYF; DNA: TGTGCCAGCAGTGCGCTAGGTTCGTCCGAGCAGTACTTC
D: -; J: TRBJ1-1; size: once; V: TRBV3-1/TRBV3-2; CDR3: CASSRGGGNTEAFF; DNA: TGTGCCAGCAGCAGGGGAGGGGGGAACACTGAAGCTTTCTTT
D: -; J: TRBJ2-1; size: -; V: TRBV5-5; CDR3: CASSLARGGSYNEQFF; DNA: TGTGCCAGCAGCTTGGCGAGGGGGGGATCCTACAATGAGCAGTTCTTC
D: -; J: TRBJ1-4; size: -; V: TRBV19; CDR3: CASSMAAGNEKLFF; DNA: TGTGCCAGTAGTATGGCCGCGGGGAATGAAAAACTGTTTTTT
D: -; J: TRBJ2-7; size: once; V: TRBV4-1; CDR3: CASSQEEGEIYEQYF; DNA: TGCGCCAGCAGCCAAGAAGAGGGGGAGATCTACGAGCAGTACTTC
D: TRBD1; J: TRBJ1-5; size: -; V: TRBV18; CDR3: CASSGDRVVEPQHF; DNA: TGTGCCAGCTCGGGAGACAGGGTTGTTGAGCCCCAGCATTTT
D: TRBD2; J: TRBJ2-1; size: -; V: TRBV5-1; CDR3: CASSHPSGYNEQFF; DNA: TGCGCCAGCAGCCACCCTAGCGGATACAATGAGCAGTTCTTC
D: -; J: TRBJ1-3; size: -; V: TRBV5-8; CDR3: CASSLSGSSGNTIYF; DNA: TGTGCCAGCAGCCTTTCCGGGAGCTCTGGAAACACCATATATTTT
D: -; J: TRBJ2-7; size: few; V: TRBV11-2; CDR3: CASSLEPSGEQYF; DNA: TGTGCCAGCAGCTTAGAGCCATCGGGCGAGCAGTACTTC
D: TRBD1; J: TRBJ2-7; size: -; V: TRBV14; CDR3: CASSQLSTGEVYEQYF; DNA: TGTGCCAGCAGCCAACTTTCGACAGGGGAGGTCTACGAGCAGTACTTC
D: -; J: TRBJ1-1; size: -; V: TRBV10-3; CDR3: CAISDGVATEAFF; DNA: TGTGCCATCAGTGACGGTGTTGCCACTGAAGCTTTCTTT
D: -; J: TRBJ1-1; size: -; V: TRBV3-1/TRBV3-2; CDR3: CASSGLQQGTEAFF; DNA: TGTGCCAGCAGCGGCCTCCAACAGGGCACTGAAGCTTTCTTT
D: -; J: TRBJ1-3; size: -; V: TRBV3-1/TRBV3-2; CDR3: CASSRGFSGNTIYF; DNA: TGTGCCAGCAGCAGGGGTTTCTCTGGAAACACCATATATTTT
D: -; J: TRBJ1-5; size: -; V: TRBV19; CDR3: CASSWTNNQPQHF; DNA: TGTGCCAGTAGCTGGACAAACAATCAGCCCCAGCATTTT
D: TRBD1; J: TRBJ1-6; size: -; V: TRBV5-5; CDR3: CASRSGQGWSPLHF; DNA: TGTGCCAGCAGGTCCGGACAGGGTTGGTCACCCCTCCACTTT
D: -; J: TRBJ2-1; size: -; V: TRBV19; CDR3: CASSMVGRPPLNEQFF; DNA: TGTGCCAGTAGTATGGTTGGGAGACCCCCCCTAAATGAGCAGTTCTTC
D: TRBD1; J: TRBJ1-6; size: once; V: TRBV5-1; CDR3: CASSFTGGGDSPLHF; DNA: TGCGCCAGCAGCTTTACAGGGGGGGGCGATTCACCCCTCCACTTT
D: -; J: TRBJ2-1; size: -; V: TRBV6-6; CDR3: CASSYFRNNEQFF; DNA: TGTGCCAGCAGTTACTTCAGGAACAATGAGCAGTTCTTC
D: -; J: TRBJ1-4; size: once; V: TRBV23-1; CDR3: CASNRAANEKLFF; DNA: TGCGCCAGCAACCGAGCCGCTAATGAAAAACTGTTTTTT
D: TRBD2; J: TRBJ2-5; size: -; V: TRBV3-1/TRBV3-2; CDR3: CASSQLHGGGETQYF; DNA: TGTGCCAGCAGCCAACTCCATGGGGGGGGAGAGACCCAGTACTTC
D: TRBD2; J: TRBJ2-7; size: few; V: TRBV7-9; CDR3: CASSLGTRFDEQYF; DNA: TGTGCCAGCAGCCTCGGGACTAGATTTGACGAGCAGTACTTC
D: -; J: TRBJ1-1; size: -; V: TRBV4-1; CDR3: CASSRTAAPEAFF; DNA: TGCGCCAGCAGCCGGACAGCCGCCCCTGAAGCTTTCTTT
D: TRBD1; J: TRBJ2-7; size: -; V: TRBV4-1; CDR3: CASSRDRGGYEQYF; DNA: TGCGCCAGCAGCCGCGACAGGGGAGGTTACGAGCAGTACTTC
D: -; J: TRBJ2-7; size: -; V: TRBV18; CDR3: CASSPPSSYEQYF; DNA: TGTGCCAGCTCACCACCTAGCTCCTACGAGCAGTACTTC
D: -; J: TRBJ1-5; size: -; V: TRBV28; CDR3: CASSPHSGNQPQHF; DNA: TGTGCCAGCAGTCCCCACTCGGGGAATCAGCCCCAGCATTTT
D: TRBD1; J: TRBJ1-3; size: -; V: TRBV5-4; CDR3: CASSVQGGSGNTIYF; DNA: TGTGCCAGCAGCGTACAGGGGGGCTCTGGAAACACCATATATTTT
D: -; J: TRBJ1-1; size: -; V: TRBV5-1; CDR3: CASSLLPGQNTEAFF; DNA: TGCGCCAGCAGTCTTTTGCCGGGACAGAACACTGAAGCTTTCTTT
D: TRBD2; J: TRBJ2-1; size: once; V: TRBV5-1; CDR3: CASSLEGGSYNEQFF; DNA: TGCGCCAGCAGCTTGGAAGGCGGGAGCTACAATGAGCAGTTCTTC
D: -; J: TRBJ1-2; size: -; V: TRBV12-3/TRBV12-4; CDR3: CASSAQAGYTF; DNA: TGTGCCAGCAGTGCCCAAGCTGGCTACACCTTC
D: -; J: TRBJ1-5; size: few; V: TRBV28; CDR3: CASEQGSWQPQHF; DNA: TGTGCCAGCGAACAGGGAAGTTGGCAGCCCCAGCATTTT
D: -; J: TRBJ1-2; size: -; V: TRBV2; CDR3: CASSGDGEWSGNYGYTF; DNA: TGTGCCAGCAGTGGTGACGGGGAATGGTCGGGTAACTATGGCTACACCTTC
D: -; J: TRBJ1-3; size: -; V: TRBV12-3/TRBV12-4; CDR3: CASITRSGNTIYF; DNA: TGTGCCAGCATCACGCGATCTGGAAACACCATATATTTT
D: -; J: TRBJ1-4; size: -; V: TRBV2; CDR3: CASIATEFATNEKLFF; DNA: TGTGCCAGCATTGCGACAGAATTTGCAACTAATGAAAAACTGTTTTTT
D: -; J: TRBJ1-4; size: -; V: TRBV5-1; CDR3: CASSPDRIKRLNEKLFF; DNA: TGCGCCAGCAGCCCCGACAGGATAAAGAGACTTAATGAAAAACTGTTTTTT
D: -; J: TRBJ1-2; size: -; V: TRBV6-5; CDR3: CASRPGANYGYTF; DNA: TGTGCCAGCAGACCGGGAGCAAACTATGGCTACACCTTC